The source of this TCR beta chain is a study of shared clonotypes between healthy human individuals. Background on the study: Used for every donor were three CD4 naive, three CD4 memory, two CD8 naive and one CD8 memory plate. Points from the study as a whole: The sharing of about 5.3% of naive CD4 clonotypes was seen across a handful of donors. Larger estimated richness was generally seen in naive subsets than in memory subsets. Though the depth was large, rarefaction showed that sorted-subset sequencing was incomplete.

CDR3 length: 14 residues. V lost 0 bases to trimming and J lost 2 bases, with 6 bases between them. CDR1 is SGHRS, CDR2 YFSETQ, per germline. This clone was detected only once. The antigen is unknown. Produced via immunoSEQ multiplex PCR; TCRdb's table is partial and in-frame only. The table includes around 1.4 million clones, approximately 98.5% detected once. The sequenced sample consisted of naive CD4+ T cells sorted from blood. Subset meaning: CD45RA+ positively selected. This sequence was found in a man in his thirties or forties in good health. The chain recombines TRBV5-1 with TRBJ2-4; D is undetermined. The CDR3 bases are TGCGCCAGCAGCTTGGACGGTACCAAAAACATTCAGTACTTC. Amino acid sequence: CASSLDGTKNIQYF.